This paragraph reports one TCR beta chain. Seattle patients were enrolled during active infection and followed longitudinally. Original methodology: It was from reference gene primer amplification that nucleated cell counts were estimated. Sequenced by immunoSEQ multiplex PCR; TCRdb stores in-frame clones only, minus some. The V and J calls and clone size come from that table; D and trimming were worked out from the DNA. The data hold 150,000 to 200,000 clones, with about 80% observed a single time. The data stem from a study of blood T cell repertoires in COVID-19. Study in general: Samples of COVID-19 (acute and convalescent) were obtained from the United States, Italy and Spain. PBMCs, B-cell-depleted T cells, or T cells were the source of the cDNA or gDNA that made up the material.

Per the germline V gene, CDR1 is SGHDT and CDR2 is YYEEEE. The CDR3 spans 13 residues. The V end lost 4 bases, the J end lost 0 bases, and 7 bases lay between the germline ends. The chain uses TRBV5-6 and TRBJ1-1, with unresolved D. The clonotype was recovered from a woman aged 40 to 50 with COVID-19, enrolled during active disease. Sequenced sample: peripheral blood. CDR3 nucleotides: TGTGCCAGCAGCAGGACTATGAACACTGAAGCTTTCTTT. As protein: CASSRTMNTEAFF.